These 21 T cell receptor beta chains came from one sample sequenced in a study of T cell responses to AZD1222 COVID-19 vaccine. Clones were sequenced by immunoSEQ multiplex PCR, and TCRdb holds only the in-frame ones, with some missing. The sample shows 95,000 to 100,000 clones, roughly 90% of them seen only once. The sequencing here drew on peripheral blood, taken on day 0 of AZD1222 vaccination. These receptors were taken from an adult in good health.

The CDR3 region is CASSVRLANTGELFF. The CDR3 DNA is TGTGCCAGCAGCGTCAGGCTGGCGAACACCGGGGAGCTGTTTTTT. The J gene is TRBJ2-2, the V gene TRBV9; D remains ambiguous. The V gene's germline CDR1 is SGDLS and CDR2 YYNGEE. This CDR3 is built from 15 residues. Trimming took 2 bases from V and 0 from J, leaving 8 bases between them.

The chain joins TRBV13 to TRBJ2-7; TRBD2 is a possible D gene (5 bases). The ends were cut back, 7 bases at V and 0 bases at J, with 10 bases in the middle. The CDR3 totals 13 residues. Germline V gene sequence: CDR1 PRHDT, CDR2 FYEKMQ (reference sequence). Here the CDR3 DNA reads TGTGCCAGCAATGTAGCGTCCTCCTACGAGCAGTACTTC. Translating gives CASNVASSYEQYF.

V gene TRBV28 combines with J gene TRBJ2-1, with a tentative D call TRBD2 (6 bases). V lost 6 bases and J lost 4, with 7 bases in between. The germline CDR1 and CDR2 sequences are MDHEN and SYDVKM. The CDR3 covers 12 residues. This chain's CDR3 is CASRTSYNEQFF. The CDR3 region has the DNA TGTGCCAGCAGGACTAGTTACAATGAGCAGTTCTTC.

The chain employs TRBV19 and TRBJ1-2; maybe TRBD1 (5 bases). Trimming pared 4 bases from V and 6 bases from J, leaving 12 bases between. The CDR3 runs 13 residues. Germline CDR1 LNHDA, CDR2 SQIVND (reference sequence). CDR3 sequence: CASSNRGLDGYTF. The CDR3 DNA reads as TGTGCCAGTAGTAACCGGGGCCTCGATGGCTACACCTTC.

The chain links TRBV29-1 to TRBJ2-4, with unresolved D. There are 16 residues in the CDR3. V dropped 7 bases and J dropped 3 bases, with 22 bases sitting between them. Germline V gene lookup returns CDR1 SQVTM and CDR2 ANQGSEA. DNA for the CDR3: TGCAGCGCACATGGGCCCGAAGGATTAGTCAAAAACATTCAGTACTTC. It is translated as CSAHGPEGLVKNIQYF.

The rearrangement joins TRBV6-5 to TRBJ1-3; tentatively, D is TRBD1 (6 bases). Germline V gene data show CDR1 as MNHEY and CDR2 as SVGAGI. The CDR3 totals 12 residues. Trimming removed 10 bases at V and 4 bases at J, with 11 bases between. The CDR3 region is CATQGSGNTIYF. CDR3 in DNA: TGTGCCACCCAGGGGTCAGGAAACACCATATATTTT.

The chain couples TRBV27 to TRBJ1-4; no reliable D call. V dropped 0 bases and J dropped 10 bases, with 9 bases sitting between them. The CDR3 totals 13 residues. Per germline, CDR1 MNHEY and CDR2 SMNVEV (reference sequence). This CDR3 is CASSLSNVGKLFF. The CDR3 bases are TGTGCCAGCAGTTTATCGAACGTTGGAAAACTGTTTTTT.

CDR3 sequence reads: CASSSYWTSGRIGEQFF. CDR3 coding DNA: TGTGCCAGCAGCTCCTATTGGACTAGCGGGAGAATTGGTGAGCAGTTCTTC. The V and J genes are TRBV7-2 and TRBJ2-1, with 13 bases aligning to TRBD2. Per germline, CDR1 SGHTA and CDR2 FQGNSA. The CDR3 covers 17 residues. With 4 bases clipped from V and 9 bases from J, the junction kept 12 bases outside the gene matches.

V is TRBV5-4 and J is TRBJ2-7; D tentatively reads TRBD1 or TRBD2 (6 bases each). Per the germline V gene, CDR1 is SGHNT and CDR2 is YYREEE (reference sequence). The CDR3 runs to 14 residues. V was clipped by 4 bases and J by 5 bases, with 16 bases between them. CDR3: CASSHLGGRDEQYF. The CDR3 bases are TGTGCCAGCAGCCACCTTGGGGGGCGCGACGAGCAGTACTTC.

The gene calls are TRBV19 and TRBJ2-7, with 7 bases lining up with TRBD1. V dropped 3 bases and J dropped 3; count of bases not matched to a gene: 5. Germline V lookup: CDR1 LNHDA, CDR2 SQIVND (reference sequence). The CDR3 is made up of 14 amino acids. CDR3 in amino acids: CASSIRDSGYEQYF. For the CDR3, the DNA is TGTGCCAGTAGTATCCGGGACAGCGGCTACGAGCAGTACTTC. Using reference TRBV19 and TRBJ2-7 for the parts outside the CDR3, the full variable domain is DGGITQSPKYLFRKEGQNVTLSCEQNLNHDAMYWYRQDPGQGLRLIYYSQIVNDFQKGDIAEGYSVSREKKESFPLTVTSAQKNPTAFYLCASSIRDSGYEQYFGPGTRLTVT.

In this sample, this clone turned up once. V gene TRBV5-5 combines with J gene TRBJ1-5, with D unclear. This CDR3 has 15 residues. V lost 0 bases and J lost 0, with 7 bases in between. CDR1 and CDR2 (germline): SGHKS, YYEKEE (reference sequence). DNA of the CDR3: TGTGCCAGCAGCTTGGCCTTAAATAGCAATCAGCCCCAGCATTTT. Translated: CASSLALNSNQPQHF.

J is TRBJ2-7 and V is TRBV11-2; D remains unclear. Trimming stripped 3 bases from V and 4 bases from J, with 4 bases between. CDR1 and CDR2 from the germline V gene are SGHAT and FQNNGV. The CDR3 has 11 residues. CDR3 coding DNA: TGTGCCAGCAGCTTTATATACGAGCAGTACTTC. Translating gives CASSFIYEQYF.

The CDR3 sequence: CASSIVEGSNQPQHF. The CDR3 DNA reads as TGTGCCAGTAGTATTGTAGAGGGGAGCAATCAGCCCCAGCATTTT. The chain employs TRBV19 and TRBJ1-5; D possibly corresponds to TRBD1 (5 bases). CDR3 length: 15 residues. CDR1 and CDR2 from the germline V gene are LNHDA and SQIVND (reference sequence). Trimming left V 3 bases short and J 1 base short, with 10 bases between.

The rearrangement joins TRBV9 to TRBJ2-3, with D perhaps TRBD2 (5 bases). The CDR3 totals 15 residues. From germline, CDR1 is SGDLS and CDR2 YYNGEE. The germline V and J ends were trimmed by 1 base and 6 bases, with 15 bases remaining between them. The CDR3 DNA follows: TGTGCCAGCAGCGTATCTGCGGGCCCCGGGGATACGCAGTATTTT. As protein: CASSVSAGPGDTQYF.

The chain combines TRBV4-3 with TRBJ1-4; perhaps TRBD1 as D (6 bases). CDR1 is LGHNA, CDR2 YSLEER, per germline. The CDR3 runs to 15 residues. Trimming shortened V by 4 bases and J by 6 bases, and 15 bases separated the two germline ends. The CDR3 sequence is CASSPRTAGDEKLFF. In DNA, the CDR3 is TGCGCCAGCAGCCCGCGGACAGCCGGGGATGAAAAACTGTTTTTT.

The chain joins TRBV19 to TRBJ2-7; D gene uncertain. The CDR3 sequence is 13 residues long. V gave up 7 bases and J gave up 2 bases, with 12 bases separating them. Germline values: CDR1 LNHDA, CDR2 SQIVND (reference sequence). This CDR3 is CASTARPPYEQYF. CDR3 DNA: TGTGCCAGTACCGCGAGGCCCCCCTACGAGCAGTACTTC.

V is TRBV5-1 and J is TRBJ1-2; weak D call: TRBD1 (5 bases). Germline V gene data show CDR1 as SGHRS and CDR2 as YFSETQ. There are 14 residues in the CDR3. V shed 0 bases and J shed 6 bases, with 12 bases lying between them. Here the CDR3 DNA reads TGCGCCAGCAGCTTGGGGGCAGGGATTAATGGCTACACCTTC. Translated: CASSLGAGINGYTF.

The rearrangement uses TRBV11-2 and TRBJ2-2; 7 nucleotides match TRBD1. Looked up from germline, CDR1 is SGHAT and CDR2 is FQNNGV. This CDR3 comprises 17 residues. V trimming: 4 bases; J trimming: 1 base; junction bases outside the gene matches: 9. The CDR3 protein is CASSSFPTGVNTGELFF. CDR3 coding DNA: TGTGCCAGCAGCTCGTTCCCTACAGGGGTGAACACCGGGGAGCTGTTTTTT.

V gene TRBV9 combines with J gene TRBJ2-5; D unclear. In germline, CDR1 is SGDLS, CDR2 YYNGEE. Trimming shortened V by 0 bases and J by 4 bases, and 7 bases separated the two germline ends. This CDR3 is 13 amino acids long. The CDR3 coding sequence is TGTGCCAGCAGCGTAGAAGGGATAGAGACCCAGTACTTC. It encodes CASSVEGIETQYF.

The chain carries TRBV2 and TRBJ2-1; TRBD2 aligns across 11 bases. The CDR3 length is 15 residues. Trimming removed 4 bases from V and 7 bases from J; junction bases left unmatched: 6. The germline V gene encodes CDR1 SNHLY and CDR2 FYNNEI. Here the CDR3 reads CASSATSGKSNEQFF. The CDR3 region has the DNA TGTGCCAGCAGTGCGACTAGCGGGAAATCAAATGAGCAGTTCTTC.

This clone was observed once. The chain links TRBV6-5 to TRBJ2-7; tentatively, D is TRBD1 (5 bases). Germline loops: CDR1 MNHEY, CDR2 SVGAGI. V was pared by 4 bases and J by 11 bases, with 18 bases between. The CDR3 is 13 residues long. CDR3 amino acids: CASSSNRQLKKYF. DNA of the CDR3: TGTGCCAGCAGTTCCAACCGACAGCTTAAGAAGTACTTC.